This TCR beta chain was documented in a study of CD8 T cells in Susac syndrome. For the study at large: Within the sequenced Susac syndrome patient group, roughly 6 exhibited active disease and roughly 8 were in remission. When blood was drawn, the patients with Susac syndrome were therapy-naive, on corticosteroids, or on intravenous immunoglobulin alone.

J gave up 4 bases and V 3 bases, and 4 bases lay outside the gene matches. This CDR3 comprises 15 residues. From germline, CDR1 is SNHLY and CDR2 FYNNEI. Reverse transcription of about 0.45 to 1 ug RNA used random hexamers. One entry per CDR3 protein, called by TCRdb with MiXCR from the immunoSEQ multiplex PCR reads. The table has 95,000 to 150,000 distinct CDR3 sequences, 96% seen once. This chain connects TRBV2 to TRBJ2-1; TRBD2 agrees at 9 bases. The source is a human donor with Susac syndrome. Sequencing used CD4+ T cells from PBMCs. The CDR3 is CASSERLAGYNEQFF. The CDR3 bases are TGTGCCAGCAGTGAGAGGCTAGCGGGATACAATGAGCAGTTCTTC. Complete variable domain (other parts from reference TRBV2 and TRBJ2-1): EPEVTQTPSHQVTQMGQEVILRCVPISNHLYFYWYRQILGQKVEFLVSFYNNEISEKSEIFDDQFSVERPDGSNFTLKIRSTKLEDSAMYFCASSERLAGYNEQFFGPGTRLTVL.